These 18 T cell receptor beta chains were sequenced from one sample in a study of blood T cell repertoires in COVID-19. This table comes from immunoSEQ multiplex PCR, and its TCRdb copy is limited to in-frame clones, with some not included. The table records roughly 200,000 clones, 80% to 90% of them present only once. The sequenced material came from peripheral blood. Every receptor here comes from a woman over 75 with active or convalescent COVID-19.

The genes are TRBV20-1 and TRBJ1-2, with 9 bases lining up with TRBD1. Germline loops: CDR1 DFQATT, CDR2 SNEGSKA (reference sequence). CDR3 length: 11 residues. The CDR3 protein is CRGGTGTGYTF. CDR3 sequence (DNA): TGCAGGGGGGGGACAGGGACCGGCTACACCTTC.

The chain combines TRBV5-4 with TRBJ2-1; 9 bases map to TRBD2. Per the germline V gene, CDR1 is SGHNT and CDR2 is YYREEE (reference sequence). With 4 bases clipped from V and 0 bases from J, the junction kept 5 bases outside the gene matches. The CDR3 length is 16 residues. The CDR3 here is CASSPNSGSSYNEQFF. CDR3 in DNA: TGTGCCAGCAGCCCAAATAGCGGGAGCTCCTACAATGAGCAGTTCTTC.

The V gene is TRBV7-2, the J gene TRBJ2-2, with TRBD2 as a possible D gene (5 bases). The CDR3 has 14 amino acids. The germline V gene encodes CDR1 SGHTA and CDR2 FQGNSA. Trimming removed 4 bases from V and 1 base from J, with 7 bases in between. The CDR3, as DNA: TGTGCCAGCAGCTACAGCGGGAACACCGGGGAGCTGTTTTTT. Translation: CASSYSGNTGELFF.

The V and J genes are TRBV5-1 and TRBJ2-1; 15 bases are a match to TRBD2. The CDR3 runs 15 residues. Germline assignment: CDR1 SGHRS and CDR2 YFSETQ. V shed 4 bases and J 9 bases; nucleotides not matched to a gene: 5. The chain's CDR3 is CASSRTGLAGGEQFF. The CDR3 DNA reads TGCGCCAGCAGCCGTACGGGACTAGCGGGAGGTGAGCAGTTCTTC.

The chain joins TRBV7-3 to TRBJ2-3, with 10 bases aligning to TRBD2. This CDR3 contains 15 residues. Germline values: CDR1 SGHTA, CDR2 FQGTGA. The ends lost 2 bases at V and 6 bases at J; junction bases unmatched: 5. CDR3 DNA sequence: TGTGCCAGCAGCTTAGGAGCGGGAGGGGTGGATACGCAGTATTTT. Translation gives CASSLGAGGVDTQYF.

V and J are TRBV3-1 (or the pseudogene TRBV3-2) and TRBJ2-5; TRBD1 aligns across 9 bases. The J call may be mistaken, given a closer DNA end match to TRBJ2-7. Germline V gives CDR1 LGHDT, CDR2 YNNKEL (reference sequence). CDR3 length: 14 residues. Here the CDR3 reads CASSPRDRAYEQYF. CDR3 in DNA: TGTGCCAGCAGCCCTAGGGACAGGGCATACGAGCAGTACTTC.

This clone was counted once. The chain combines TRBV5-4 with TRBJ1-1; no firm D call. Trimming removed 5 bases at V and 4 bases at J, with 9 bases between. CDR1 and CDR2 from the germline V gene are SGHNT and YYREEE (reference sequence). The CDR3 has 12 residues. CDR3: CASSPESTEAFF. CDR3 coding DNA: TGTGCCAGCAGTCCCGAGAGCACTGAAGCTTTCTTT.

This sequence joins TRBV5-1 and TRBJ2-7, with D perhaps matching TRBD2 (5 bases). Germline V gene lookup returns CDR1 SGHRS and CDR2 YFSETQ. The CDR3 runs to 14 residues. V was trimmed by 3 bases and J by 5 bases, leaving 15 bases between them. CDR3 in DNA: TGCGCCAGCAGCTCCGGAGACCAAGCGGACGAGCAGTACTTC. Amino acids: CASSSGDQADEQYF.

The chain is built from TRBV5-1 and TRBJ2-1; tentative D call: TRBD2 (6 bases). With 0 bases removed from V and 10 bases from J, the gap between germline ends came to 11 bases. Germline V gives CDR1 SGHRS, CDR2 YFSETQ. CDR3 length: 13 residues. The CDR3, as DNA: TGCGCCAGCAGCTTGGCTAGCGCGAGCGAGCAGTTCTTC. Its protein is CASSLASASEQFF.

The chain has TRBV5-1 and TRBJ2-7; 12 bases are a match to TRBD2. Per germline, CDR1 SGHRS and CDR2 YFSETQ. This CDR3 contains 16 residues. J lost 5 bases, V lost 4 bases, and 10 bases had no gene match. The CDR3 nucleotides read TGCGCCAGCAGCCCCCCGAGACTAGCGGGGGAAGACGAGCAGTACTTC. This sequence encodes CASSPPRLAGEDEQYF.

J is TRBJ1-4 and V is TRBV25-1, with TRBD1 matching 8 bases. This CDR3 has 16 residues. The V gene end was trimmed by 3 bases and the J gene end by 4 bases; junction bases not matched to a gene: 7. Germline V gene lookup returns CDR1 MGHDK and CDR2 SYGVNS. The CDR3 nucleotides are TGTGCCAGCAGTGAGGGGGGACAGGCCTTTAATGAAAAACTGTTTTTT. Translating gives CASSEGGQAFNEKLFF. Using reference TRBV25-1 and TRBJ1-4 for the parts outside the CDR3, the full variable domain is EADIYQTPRYLVIGTGKKITLECSQTMGHDKMYWYQQDPGMELHLIHYSYGVNSTEKGDLSSESTVSRIRTEHFPLTLESARPSHTSQYLCASSEGGQAFNEKLFFGSGTQLSVL.

J is TRBJ2-4 and V is TRBV7-9; 7 bases map to TRBD2. Unmatched junction bases numbered 10, after V lost 2 bases and J lost 3 bases. The germline V gene encodes CDR1 SEHNR and CDR2 FQNEAQ (reference sequence). This CDR3 comprises 17 residues. Here the CDR3 DNA reads TGTGCCAGCAGCTTAAGGGAGGCGGGGGACGGCAAAAACATTCAGTACTTC. Protein product: CASSLREAGDGKNIQYF. Full variable domain (outside the CDR3, taken from reference TRBV7-9 and TRBJ2-4): DTGVSQNPRHKITKRGQNVTFRCDPISEHNRLYWYRQTLGQGPEFLTYFQNEAQLEKSRLLSDRFSAERPKGSFSTLEIQRTEQGDSAMYLCASSLREAGDGKNIQYFGAGTRLSVL.

The rearrangement uses TRBV2 and TRBJ2-7; D unresolved. The CDR3 runs to 12 residues. Germline values: CDR1 SNHLY, CDR2 FYNNEI. Trimming left V 7 bases short and J 2 bases short, with 9 bases between. CDR3 bases: TGTGCCAGCAAGAGAATTCCCTACGAGCAGTACTTC. Protein sequence: CASKRIPYEQYF.

J is TRBJ1-1 and V is TRBV18; D ambiguous. Germline CDR1 reads KGHSH; CDR2 reads LQKENI. The CDR3 is made up of 15 amino acids. Trimming removed 2 bases at V and 3 bases at J, with 13 bases between. The CDR3 loop is CASSPTAAKDTEAFF. The CDR3 DNA reads TGTGCCAGCTCACCAACCGCAGCGAAGGACACTGAAGCTTTCTTT.

V and J are TRBV18 and TRBJ1-6; D might be TRBD1 (5 bases). CDR1 and CDR2 from the germline V gene are KGHSH and LQKENI. The CDR3 contains 12 residues. Trimming took 3 bases from V and 13 from J, leaving 10 bases between them. CDR3: CASSPGGGPLHF. The CDR3 DNA is TGTGCCAGCTCACCGGGGGGGGGTCCCCTCCACTTT.

The CDR3 DNA follows: TGCGCCAGCAGCCCTTTGGAGGCTGGGGCCAACGTCCTGACTTTC. Protein product: CASSPLEAGANVLTF. The rearrangement uses TRBV5-1 and TRBJ2-6; maybe TRBD2 (5 bases). Germline values: CDR1 SGHRS, CDR2 YFSETQ. V lost 4 bases and J lost 2, with 10 bases in between. The CDR3 is made up of 15 amino acids.

The chain couples TRBV27 to TRBJ2-7; the match to TRBD1 covers 7 bases. This CDR3 is 15 amino acids long. Germline V gives CDR1 MNHEY, CDR2 SMNVEV (reference sequence). The V and J ends lost 4 bases and 0 bases, in that order; junction bases with no gene match: 6. The CDR3 DNA sequence: TGTGCCAGCAGTTCCTCGGGACAGTTCTCCTACGAGCAGTACTTC. This translates into CASSSSGQFSYEQYF.

This clone has only a few counts. The CDR3 DNA sequence: TGTGCCAGCAGCCGTTCCTCAGGTGAAATCTATGGCTACACCTTC. Its translation is CASSRSSGEIYGYTF. The rearrangement links TRBV14 to TRBJ1-2; D is unresolved. V lost 4 bases and J lost 4, with 16 bases in between. The CDR3 is made up of 15 amino acids. Germline V CDR1 and CDR2: SGHDN, FVKESK.